This T cell receptor (beta chain) stems from a study of cytomegalovirus exposure and HLA in healthy donors. Study outcomes and limitations: It was approximately 150 TCR beta chains that were listed as cytomegalovirus-associated. Using the classifier, cytomegalovirus status was reportedly diagnosed with high specificity and sensitivity.

The ends were cut back, 3 bases at V and 7 bases at J, with 10 bases in the middle. Germline lookup yields CDR1 MNHEY and CDR2 SMNVEV (reference sequence). The CDR3 is 13 residues long. As concerns this clone: Its antigen is unknown.

A multiplex PCR was run with 60 Vbeta primers and 13 Jbeta primers. The assay was immunoSEQ multiplex PCR, and TCRdb's table has in-frame clones only and misses some. In the table there are about 160,000 clones, about 85% of which are singletons. This sequence was found in a human donor in good health. The chain has TRBV27 and TRBJ1-5; D remains ambiguous. The sample taken for sequencing was PBMCs. The chain's CDR3 is CASSLRVGQPQHF. The CDR3 DNA sequence: TGTGCCAGCAGTTTGAGGGTTGGGCAGCCCCAGCATTTT.